Listed here are 18 T cell receptor beta chains from one sample, sequenced in a study of blood T cell repertoires in COVID-19. Libraries were prepared by immunoSEQ multiplex PCR; TCRdb keeps only in-frame clonotypes and omits some of them. The sample shows about 170,000 clones, roughly 86% of them seen only once. The sample was peripheral blood. The receptors shown here come from a woman at least 80 years old with COVID-19, enrolled during active disease.

The gene calls are TRBV6-5 and TRBJ2-7, with TRBD1 matching over 11 bases. Germline trimming cut 6 bases from V and 3 bases from J; bases unmatched to any gene: 7. The CDR3 length is 15 residues. Germline assignment: CDR1 MNHEY and CDR2 SVGAGI. Here the CDR3 reads CASRHPGQGDYEQYF. CDR3 coding DNA: TGTGCCAGCAGGCACCCGGGACAGGGGGACTACGAGCAGTACTTC.

The chain uses TRBV2 and TRBJ2-7; TRBD2 aligns across 11 bases. Germline V lookup: CDR1 SNHLY, CDR2 FYNNEI. The CDR3 has 14 residues. Losses at the gene ends were 4 bases for V and 6 bases for J; bases not matched to a gene: 5. The CDR3 coding sequence is TGTGCCAGCAGTGTGGGACTAGCGGTTTCCGAGCAGTACTTC. Its translation: CASSVGLAVSEQYF. Supplemented by reference TRBV2 and TRBJ2-7, the full variable domain reads EPEVTQTPSHQVTQMGQEVILRCVPISNHLYFYWYRQILGQKVEFLVSFYNNEISEKSEIFDDQFSVERPDGSNFTLKIRSTKLEDSAMYFCASSVGLAVSEQYFGPGTRLTVT.

This chain uses TRBV28 with TRBJ1-4; TRBD1 might be the D (5 bases). The germline V and J ends were trimmed by 7 bases and 7 bases, with 16 bases remaining between them. CDR1 and CDR2 (germline): MDHEN, SYDVKM. The CDR3 has 14 residues. Here the CDR3 DNA reads TGTGCCAGCACCGCGGGGGGGTTAGGTGAAAAACTGTTTTTT. Protein: CASTAGGLGEKLFF.

This clone is a singleton in its sample. This chain connects TRBV5-1 to TRBJ2-3; unclear D gene. The CDR3 has 13 amino acids. From germline, CDR1 is SGHRS and CDR2 YFSETQ. V lost 5 bases, J lost 2 bases, and 9 bases lay in between. The CDR3 region is CASSFSSTDTQYF. The CDR3 DNA follows: TGCGCCAGCAGTTTTTCTTCCACAGATACGCAGTATTTT.

The chain has TRBV7-2 and TRBJ1-1; TRBD1 aligns across 10 bases. This CDR3 is 15 amino acids long. CDR1 and CDR2 from the germline V gene are SGHTA and FQGNSA. V lost 5 bases, J lost 1 base, and 4 bases stayed unmatched. DNA of the CDR3: TGTGCCAGCAGCAGGACAGGGGGAGGGAACACTGAAGCTTTCTTT. It codes for CASSRTGGGNTEAFF.

This clone has a handful of counts. The V and J genes are TRBV6-2 or TRBV6-3 and TRBJ1-1; D may be TRBD1 (6 bases). CDR3 length equals 13 residues. The V gene lost 2 bases and the J gene lost 5 bases, with 9 bases spanning the gap. The germline CDR1 and CDR2 sequences are MNHEY and SVGEGT. The chain's CDR3 is CASSYVRGTEAFF. Written as DNA, the CDR3 is TGTGCCAGCAGTTACGTCAGGGGTACTGAAGCTTTCTTT.

The chain links TRBV9 to TRBJ2-3; tentative D call: TRBD2 (6 bases). The CDR3 has 17 amino acids. Per germline, CDR1 SGDLS and CDR2 YYNGEE. The ends were cut back, 0 bases at V and 3 bases at J, with 17 bases in the middle. This chain's CDR3 is CASSVAGSGRQTDTQYF. The CDR3 DNA sequence: TGTGCCAGCAGCGTAGCGGGGAGCGGGCGGCAAACAGATACGCAGTATTTT.

V gene TRBV3-1 (or the pseudogene TRBV3-2) combines with J gene TRBJ1-2, with D perhaps matching TRBD1 (6 bases). The CDR3 length is 16 residues. Germline assignment: CDR1 LGHDT and CDR2 YNNKEL (reference sequence). V was trimmed by 0 bases and J by 7 bases, leaving 18 bases between them. CDR3: CASSQEEGHREGGYTF. In DNA form, the CDR3 reads TGTGCCAGCAGCCAAGAAGAGGGCCACAGGGAGGGTGGCTACACCTTC.

CDR3 loop: CSVGTSGTITDTQYF. CDR3 bases: TGCAGCGTGGGGACTAGCGGGACGATCACAGATACGCAGTATTTT. The rearrangement links TRBV29-1 to TRBJ2-3; 13 bases fit TRBD2. Trimming cost V 6 bases and J 2 bases; bases outside gene matches: 5. The CDR3 is 15 residues long. Germline-derived CDR1 and CDR2 are SQVTM and ANQGSEA.

CDR3 amino acids: CASSQDRTGYSGNTIYF. Written as DNA, the CDR3 is TGCGCCAGCAGCCAAGATAGAACGGGATACTCTGGAAACACCATATATTTT. The rearrangement joins TRBV4-3 to TRBJ1-3, with D uncertain. The germline gives CDR1 LGHNA, CDR2 YSLEER. The V end lost 0 bases, the J end lost 0 bases, and 12 bases lay between the germline ends. This CDR3 has 17 amino acids.

This clone has only one observation. V is TRBV4-2 and J is TRBJ1-2, with D possibly being TRBD1 (5 bases). With 1 base removed from V and 4 bases from J, the gap between germline ends came to 13 bases. Per germline, CDR1 LGHNA and CDR2 YNFKEQ. The CDR3 covers 15 residues. CDR3 residues: CASSQGGGSLYGYTF. The CDR3 nucleotides read TGTGCCAGCAGCCAAGGGGGGGGATCCCTCTATGGCTACACCTTC.

The rearrangement uses TRBV15 and TRBJ2-5; D not resolved. Germline values: CDR1 LNHNV, CDR2 YYDKDF (reference sequence). The CDR3 totals 15 residues. Trimming removed 0 bases at V and 2 bases at J, with 10 bases between. The CDR3 nucleotides are TGTGCCACCAGCAGAGAGGGCCGGATTCAAGAGACCCAGTACTTC. Its protein is CATSREGRIQETQYF.

As DNA, the CDR3 is TGTGCCAGCAGTGACCAACGGGGGGCAGGCTATGGCTACACCTTC. Protein: CASSDQRGAGYGYTF. The chain employs TRBV6-1 and TRBJ1-2; possible D gene TRBD1, 6 bases. Between the trimmed V and J ends, which lost 3 bases and 4 bases, there was a span of 15 bases. The V gene's germline CDR1 is MNHNS and CDR2 SASEGT. The CDR3 extends over 15 amino acids.

Turning to this clone: One junction end disagrees with the germline gene, perhaps due to a read error. The chain has TRBV3-1 (or the pseudogene TRBV3-2) and TRBJ1-2, with a tentative D call TRBD1 (5 bases). The CDR3 is made up of 16 amino acids. Germline CDR1 and CDR2: LGHDT and YNNKEL (reference sequence). In nucleotides, the CDR3 is TGTGCCAGCAGCCAAGAACCCCAGGGTGGCAACTATGGCCACACCTTC. Translated, it gives CASSQEPQGGNYGHTF.

The genes are TRBV7-3 and TRBJ1-4; the D is unclear. Trimming cost V 5 bases and J 0 bases, with 4 bases left between them. From germline, CDR1 is SGHTA and CDR2 FQGTGA. The CDR3 loop spans 13 amino acids. Here the CDR3 DNA reads TGTGCCAGCAGCATATCAACTAATGAAAAACTGTTTTTT. This codes for CASSISTNEKLFF.

This clone is a singleton in its sample. The chain has TRBV9 and TRBJ1-2, with 9 bases matching TRBD1. The germline V gene has CDR1 SGDLS and CDR2 YYNGEE. J was trimmed by 4 bases and V by 3 bases; bases with no gene match: 13. The CDR3 spans 17 residues. CDR3 protein: CASSGHPETGGVYGYTF. In DNA form, the CDR3 reads TGTGCCAGCAGCGGTCACCCAGAGACAGGGGGTGTCTATGGCTACACCTTC.

In nucleotides, the CDR3 is TGTGCCACCACGTCAAGTACGGGGAATGGCTACACCTTC. Translating gives CATTSSTGNGYTF. The chain is built from TRBV6-5 and TRBJ1-2; D is unresolved. Trimming took off 10 bases at V and 6 bases at J, with 18 bases between the two ends. The length of the CDR3 is 13 residues. Germline-derived CDR1 and CDR2 are MNHEY and SVGAGI.

The chain carries TRBV9 and TRBJ1-3, with D perhaps matching TRBD1 (6 bases). This CDR3 is built from 16 residues. CDR1 and CDR2 from the germline V gene are SGDLS and YYNGEE. The V end was cut by 3 bases, the J end by 3 bases, with 16 bases between. As DNA, the CDR3 is TGTGCCAGCAGCGAGCGCAACAGGGTCGGTGGAAACACCATATATTTT. It is translated as CASSERNRVGGNTIYF.